One sample yielded the 14 T cell receptor beta chains listed below, sequenced in a study of Siglec-9 on CD8 T cells in melanoma. Sequencing was performed with immunoSEQ multiplex PCR; in TCRdb, only in-frame clones are kept and a portion is missing. The data show some 37,000 clones, 80% to 85% seen once. Sequencing used Siglec-9- CD8+ T cells sorted from blood. The receptors derive from a human donor in good health.

This chain uses TRBV28 with TRBJ1-1; no clear D gene. This CDR3 contains 13 residues. The V and J ends lost 5 bases and 0 bases respectively, with 7 bases between them. Germline CDR1 and CDR2: MDHEN and SYDVKM. CDR3 sequence: CASSRRMNTEAFF. The DNA of the CDR3 is TGTGCCAGCAGTAGAAGGATGAACACTGAAGCTTTCTTT.

This clone has only a few counts. V usage is TRBV5-6 and J usage is TRBJ1-2; TRBD1 might be the D (6 bases). Germline V lookup: CDR1 SGHDT, CDR2 YYEEEE. V lost 4 bases to trimming and J lost 8 bases, with 9 bases between them. The CDR3 totals 11 residues. In DNA, the CDR3 is TGTGCCAGCAGCCACAGGGCCGGCTACACCTTC. Translating gives CASSHRAGYTF. Using reference TRBV5-6 and TRBJ1-2 for the parts outside the CDR3, the full variable domain is DAGVTQSPTHLIKTRGQQVTLRCSPKSGHDTVSWYQQALGQGPQFIFQYYEEEERQRGNFPDRFSGHQFPNYSSELNVNALLLGDSALYLCASSHRAGYTFGSGTRLTVV.

The chain recombines TRBV7-9 with TRBJ1-1; D unclear. CDR1 SEHNR and CDR2 FQNEAQ come from the germline V gene (reference sequence). Trimming pared 5 bases from V and 3 bases from J, leaving 16 bases between. CDR3 length: 15 residues. The CDR3 protein is CASSARSRAHTEAFF. CDR3 nucleotides: TGTGCCAGCAGCGCTAGGAGTCGGGCTCACACTGAAGCTTTCTTT.

J is TRBJ2-3 and V is TRBV5-1; D not resolved. Looked up from germline, CDR1 is SGHRS and CDR2 is YFSETQ. Trimming shortened V by 5 bases and J by 0 bases, and 16 bases separated the two germline ends. This CDR3 is 16 amino acids long. CDR3 residues: CASSNRPQPSTDTQYF. In DNA form, the CDR3 reads TGCGCCAGCAGTAATAGGCCGCAGCCGAGCACAGATACGCAGTATTTT.

This chain joins TRBV6-5 and TRBJ2-7; perhaps TRBD2 as D (5 bases). Germline V lookup: CDR1 MNHEY, CDR2 SVGAGI. V lost 4 bases, J lost 5 bases, and 15 bases lay in between. The CDR3 runs 14 residues. The CDR3 coding sequence is TGTGCCAGCAGTTCACTCCCGCTAGCCCACGAGCAGTACTTC. Encoded protein: CASSSLPLAHEQYF.

In nucleotides, the CDR3 is TGTGCCAGCAGTCCGACAGGGGTCGAGCAGTACTTC. This gives the protein CASSPTGVEQYF. The gene calls are TRBV6-5 and TRBJ2-7; the match to TRBD1 covers 8 bases. Unmatched junction bases numbered 3, after V lost 5 bases and J lost 6 bases. This CDR3 comprises 12 residues. Germline CDR1 is MNHEY and CDR2 is SVGAGI.

The J gene is TRBJ2-5, the V gene TRBV7-6; maybe TRBD1 (7 bases). TRBJ2-7 explains the end of the DNA better; the J call may be wrong. Looked up from germline, CDR1 is SGHVS and CDR2 is FNYEAQ. The CDR3 is 14 amino acids. CDR3 in amino acids: CASSLGGQSYEQYF. CDR3 nucleotide sequence: TGTGCCAGCAGCTTGGGGGGACAGAGCTACGAGCAGTACTTC.

This clone was recorded once. The CDR3, as DNA: TGTGCCAGCAGTGGGGTCGCTCAGCCCCAGCATTTT. It yields the protein CASSGVAQPQHF. The chain employs TRBV6-1 and TRBJ1-5; D remains ambiguous. CDR1 is MNHNS, CDR2 SASEGT, per germline. This CDR3 has 12 amino acids. V was shortened by 4 bases and J by 6 bases, with 7 bases between the two germline ends.

The chain is built from TRBV7-8 and TRBJ1-5, with 8 nucleotides matching TRBD1. Trimming cost V 5 bases and J 8 bases; bases outside gene matches: 11. The CDR3 has 15 residues. Germline-derived CDR1 and CDR2 are SGHVS and FQNEAQ. Here the CDR3 DNA reads TGTGCCAGCAGCGCGCAGGGGGCGGGGGTCGAGCCCCAGCATTTT. Translated: CASSAQGAGVEPQHF. The full variable domain, its missing parts supplied by reference TRBV7-8 and TRBJ1-5, is GAGVSQSPRYKVAKRGQDVALRCDPISGHVSLFWYQQALGQGPEFLTYFQNEAQLDKSGLPSDRFFAERPEGSVSTLKIQRTQQEDSAVYLCASSAQGAGVEPQHFGDGTRLSIL.

The genes are TRBV29-1 and TRBJ1-2, with a possible D match to TRBD1 (6 bases). In germline, CDR1 is SQVTM, CDR2 ANQGSEA. V lost 0 bases and J 3 bases, leaving 14 bases between the germline ends. CDR3 size: 15 residues. The CDR3 DNA reads TGCAGCGTTGAAGATGAGGTGGGGGCAGACTATGGCTACACCTTC. Translated: CSVEDEVGADYGYTF.

The V gene is TRBV25-1, the J gene TRBJ2-5, with D perhaps being TRBD1 or TRBD2 (5 bases each). There are 15 residues in the CDR3. Germline lookup yields CDR1 MGHDK and CDR2 SYGVNS. V lost 1 base and J 10 bases, leaving 19 bases between the germline ends. CDR3 nucleotide sequence: TGTGCCAGCAGTGAATGGGATCCACCAGGGAGAGACCAGTACTTC. Translation gives CASSEWDPPGRDQYF.

This chain connects TRBV25-1 to TRBJ2-7; possibly TRBD1 for D (7 bases). The CDR3 sequence is 17 residues long. The ends were cut back, 3 bases at V and 5 bases at J, with 23 bases in the middle. Germline assignment: CDR1 MGHDK and CDR2 SYGVNS. CDR3 region: CASSDGGLNRGLHEQYF. The CDR3 DNA reads TGTGCCAGCAGTGATGGGGGGTTAAACAGGGGTTTACACGAGCAGTACTTC.

This CDR3 reads CASSTGGGMAWLFF. The CDR3 DNA is TGTGCCAGCAGCACAGGTGGGGGTATGGCGTGGCTTTTCTTT. The V gene is TRBV9, the J gene TRBJ1-1; D is possibly TRBD1 (5 bases). V was cut by 4 bases and J by 13 bases, with 23 bases left in between. This CDR3 is 14 amino acids long. Germline CDR1 reads SGDLS; CDR2 reads YYNGEE.

This clone was picked up a small number of times. This rearrangement joins TRBV27 to TRBJ1-5; D may be TRBD1 (5 bases). The length of the CDR3 is 15 residues. V gave up 3 bases and J gave up 0 bases, with 9 bases separating them. Germline V lookup: CDR1 MNHEY, CDR2 SMNVEV (reference sequence). CDR3: CASSFGGGSNQPQHF. CDR3 bases: TGTGCCAGCAGTTTTGGGGGGGGTAGCAATCAGCCCCAGCATTTT.